This T cell receptor (beta chain) is from a study of breast tumors, draining lymph nodes, adjacent tissues. Study-level points and caveats: Tumor TCR diversity was below lymph nodes but above nontumor tissue. Tumor and nontumor repertoires were significantly more similar in luminal-like than in basal-like breast cancer. Data only fit, rather than demonstrated, lymph node origin of most tumor T cells. Data fit most tumor T cells coming from lymph node, expanding in tumor.

In regard to this clonotype: Its specificity is unknown.

TCRdb used MiXCR to reprocess the multiplex PCR reads, holding one entry per CDR3 protein. In the table there are over 15,000 distinct CDR3 sequences, over 55% of which are singletons. Germline V lookup: CDR1 LGHDT, CDR2 YNNKEL (reference sequence). CDR3 size: 17 residues. J lost 5 bases, V lost 2 bases, and 14 bases had no gene match. This chain links TRBV3-1 with TRBJ1-1; 7 bases map to TRBD1. Material: tumor-adjacent breast tissue. This clonotype was sampled from a female donor with breast cancer. Some clones in this sample may be carry-over from other donors' samples. The CDR3 loop reads CASSQLGAPGQSTEAFF. The CDR3 nucleotides read TGTGCCAGCAGCCAACTCGGGGCCCCGGGACAGTCAACTGAAGCTTTCTTT.